These 28 T cell receptor beta chains were all obtained from the same sample, sequenced in a study of T cells in Graves' hyperthyroidism and ophthalmopathy. What was amplified from RNA transcripts were TCR beta CDR3 regions. Researchers ran a first-round RT-PCR on the TCR CDR3 using the HTBI primer set. Using its own MiXCR run on the multiplex PCR reads, TCRdb lists one record per CDR3 protein. The sample carries more than 350,000 distinct CDR3 sequences, more than 14% recorded once. Material: blood. The receptor set was obtained from a woman aged 30 to 39 with Graves' ophthalmopathy.

The table lists this clonotype with many counts. V gene TRBV20-1 combines with J gene TRBJ1-2; TRBD1 aligns across 7 bases. With V trimmed by 8 bases and J by 4 bases, 13 bases remained unmatched. The CDR3 sequence is 14 residues long. Germline lookup yields CDR1 DFQATT and CDR2 SNEGSKA (reference sequence). The CDR3 loop is CSTPPPDRVYGYTF. The CDR3, as DNA: TGCAGTACCCCACCACCAGACAGGGTCTATGGCTACACCTTC.

This clonotype was counted at least ten times. The V and J genes are TRBV3-1 and TRBJ2-1, with a possible D match to TRBD1 (5 bases). The CDR3 extends over 17 amino acids. Germline CDR1 is LGHDT and CDR2 is YNNKEL (reference sequence). V was shortened by 1 base and J by 0 bases, with 13 bases between the two germline ends. CDR3 sequence: CASSQVREAFSYNEQFF. In DNA, the CDR3 is TGTGCCAGCAGCCAAGTCAGGGAAGCGTTCTCCTACAATGAGCAGTTCTTC.

A remark on this clonotype: A read error may explain this, as a much larger clone is one base away. The rearrangement uses TRBV19 and TRBJ1-1, with D possibly matching TRBD1 (5 bases). The CDR3 length is 13 residues. Germline loops: CDR1 LNHDA, CDR2 SQIVND (reference sequence). CDR3 sequence reads: CASSMMGGTGAFF. The DNA for the CDR3 is TGTGCCAGTAGTATGATGGGGGGGACTGGAGCTTTCTTT.

This clonotype was observed at least ten times. The chain links TRBV30 to TRBJ1-5; TRBD1 matches at 10 bases. The germline gives CDR1 GTSNPN, CDR2 SVGIG (reference sequence). Trimming took 4 bases from V and 7 from J; bases not matched to a gene: 10. CDR3 size: 15 residues. This CDR3 is CAWTPGQGIWQPQHF. CDR3 bases: TGTGCCTGGACACCGGGACAGGGGATTTGGCAGCCCCAGCATTTT. Variable domain in full (rest from reference TRBV30 and TRBJ1-5): SQTIHQWPATLVQPVGSPLSLECTVEGTSNPNLYWYRQAAGRGLQLLFYSVGIGQISSEVPQNLSASRPQDRQFILSSKKLLLSDSGFYLCAWTPGQGIWQPQHFGDGTRLSIL.

The V and J genes are TRBV29-1 and TRBJ2-1; perhaps D is TRBD1 or TRBD2 (6 bases each). This CDR3 has 16 residues. Germline loops: CDR1 SQVTM, CDR2 ANQGSEA. V dropped 6 bases and J dropped 3 bases, with 21 bases sitting between them. The DNA of the CDR3 is TGCAGCGTCCGGGGGCCTATATCACTCGGCTACAATGAGCAGTTCTTC. It encodes CSVRGPISLGYNEQFF.

V is TRBV9 and J is TRBJ2-5; 7 bases line up with TRBD1. The CDR3 extends over 14 amino acids. Germline values: CDR1 SGDLS, CDR2 YYNGEE. J lost 0 bases, V lost 3 bases, and 2 bases had no gene match. In nucleotides, the CDR3 is TGTGCCAGCAGCGCCGACAGGGACCAAGAGACCCAGTACTTC. As protein: CASSADRDQETQYF.

This clonotype was seen many times. The chain couples TRBV18 to TRBJ1-2; D is perhaps TRBD1 (5 bases). Trimming took off 3 bases at V and 6 bases at J, with 14 bases between the two ends. Germline CDR1 reads KGHSH; CDR2 reads LQKENI. The length of the CDR3 is 14 residues. The CDR3 sequence: CASSPQGVPHGYTF. The DNA for the CDR3 is TGTGCCAGCTCACCCCAGGGCGTCCCGCATGGCTACACCTTC.

This clonotype was counted many times. The gene calls are TRBV3-1 and TRBJ2-5; weak D call: TRBD2 (6 bases). Trimming took 1 base from V and 4 from J, leaving 7 bases between them. This CDR3 spans 13 amino acids. CDR1 LGHDT and CDR2 YNNKEL come from the germline V gene (reference sequence). The chain's CDR3 is CASSQVGGETQYF. CDR3 DNA sequence: TGTGCCAGCAGCCAAGTGGGAGGAGAGACCCAGTACTTC.

This clonotype has a count of ten or more. This chain links TRBV12-3 or TRBV12-4 with TRBJ2-1, with D uncertain. The V end was cut by 5 bases, the J end by 8 bases, with 7 bases between. The CDR3 loop spans 11 amino acids. For the CDR3, the DNA is TGTGCCAGCAGTCCAGCCCATGAGCAGTTCTTC. Residues: CASSPAHEQFF.

This clonotype was observed at least ten times. The J gene is TRBJ1-1, the V gene TRBV18; no clear D gene. V dropped 8 bases and J dropped 2 bases, with 12 bases sitting between them. The CDR3 has 13 amino acids. Germline CDR1 and CDR2: KGHSH and LQKENI. CDR3 residues: CASSRQANTEAFF. The CDR3 DNA is TGTGCCAGCAGCCGACAAGCAAACACTGAAGCTTTCTTT. The whole variable domain, filled in from reference TRBV18 and TRBJ1-1, reads NAGVMQNPRHLVRRRGQEARLRCSPMKGHSHVYWYRQLPEEGLKFMVYLQKENIIDESGMPKERFSAEFPKEGPSILRIQQVVRGDSAAYFCASSRQANTEAFFGQGTRLTVV.

This clonotype was recorded many times. The genes are TRBV20-1 and TRBJ2-3; 11 nucleotides align to TRBD2. With V trimmed by 0 bases and J by 2 bases, 10 bases remained unmatched. Germline V gene lookup returns CDR1 DFQATT and CDR2 SNEGSKA (reference sequence). The CDR3 loop spans 18 amino acids. This chain's CDR3 is CSARDRVWTSGYTDTQYF. Here the CDR3 DNA reads TGCAGTGCTAGAGATCGGGTTTGGACTAGCGGGTACACAGATACGCAGTATTTT.

Points on this clonotype: A clone one base away is much larger, so this may be a read error. The chain couples TRBV3-1 to TRBJ2-7, with TRBD2 identical over 7 bases. The CDR3 extends over 16 amino acids. Germline V CDR1 and CDR2: LGHDT, YNNKEL (reference sequence). The CDR3: CASSQVAAGFYYEQDF. The CDR3 region has the DNA TGTGCCAGCAGCCAAGTAGCAGCGGGGTTTTACTACGAGCAGGACTTC.

This clonotype occurred a few times. This chain connects TRBV27 to TRBJ2-7; D is ambiguous. This CDR3 has 13 residues. Germline values: CDR1 MNHEY, CDR2 SMNVEV (reference sequence). Trimming shortened V by 5 bases and J by 3 bases, and 11 bases separated the two germline ends. The CDR3 here is CASSRRMDYEQYF. The CDR3 DNA reads TGTGCCAGCAGTCGAAGAATGGACTACGAGCAGTACTTC.

This clonotype has just a few counts. The V and J genes are TRBV6-1 and TRBJ1-2; D is uncertain. V was shortened by 0 bases and J by 7 bases, with 12 bases between the two germline ends. The CDR3 consists of 14 residues. Germline V gene sequence: CDR1 MNHNS, CDR2 SASEGT. Written as DNA, the CDR3 is TGTGCCAGCAGTGAAGCGGAGTACTCTGGTGGCTACACCTTC. This translates into CASSEAEYSGGYTF.

The V gene is TRBV5-1, the J gene TRBJ2-1; 7 bases align to TRBD1. Unmatched junction bases numbered 5, after V lost 4 bases and J lost 4 bases. CDR3 length: 14 residues. CDR1 SGHRS and CDR2 YFSETQ come from the germline V gene. The CDR3 DNA reads as TGCGCCAGCAGCCCGGGACAGAAATACAATGAGCAGTTCTTC. Translation gives CASSPGQKYNEQFF.

This clonotype came up many times. This chain joins TRBV5-1 and TRBJ2-3, with 14 nucleotides matching TRBD2. Germline values: CDR1 SGHRS, CDR2 YFSETQ. The V segment lost 2 bases and the J segment 4 bases; nucleotides outside the gene matches: 3. The CDR3 extends over 16 amino acids. CDR3 nucleotides: TGCGCCAGCAGCTTCGGACTAGCGGGGGGTTCAGATACGCAGTATTTT. This translates into CASSFGLAGGSDTQYF.

J is TRBJ2-1 and V is TRBV20-1, with 7 bases identical to TRBD1. The CDR3 spans 15 residues. V lost 2 bases and J lost 6; bases outside the gene matches: 10. Germline-derived CDR1 and CDR2 are DFQATT and SNEGSKA (reference sequence). CDR3 in amino acids: CSARKDPRGSNEQFF. In DNA form, the CDR3 reads TGCAGTGCTAGAAAGGATCCCAGGGGGAGCAATGAGCAGTTCTTC.

This clonotype was counted ten times or more. V is TRBV27 and J is TRBJ1-6; 8 bases line up with TRBD1. Germline V lookup: CDR1 MNHEY, CDR2 SMNVEV (reference sequence). The CDR3 covers 14 residues. With V trimmed by 7 bases and J by 7 bases, 6 bases remained unmatched. The CDR3 coding sequence is TGTGCCAGCAACCAGGGGGCGGGCAATTCACCCCTCCACTTT. It specifies CASNQGAGNSPLHF.

In its sample, this clonotype was seen many times. The chain joins TRBV18 to TRBJ1-2, with D unclear. This CDR3 contains 14 residues. Trimming left V 5 bases short and J 2 bases short, with 12 bases between. CDR1 is KGHSH, CDR2 LQKENI, per germline. CDR3 nucleotides: TGTGCCAGCTCAACTGCTGGACGAAACTATGGCTACACCTTC. It translates to CASSTAGRNYGYTF.

This clonotype was recorded at least ten times. The gene calls are TRBV20-1 and TRBJ2-1; no clear D. CDR1 and CDR2 from the germline V gene are DFQATT and SNEGSKA (reference sequence). V was cut by 1 base and J by 1 base, with 8 bases left in between. CDR3 size: 14 residues. CDR3 in amino acids: CSARGDISYNEQFF. The CDR3 DNA sequence: TGCAGTGCTAGAGGTGACATTTCCTACAATGAGCAGTTCTTC.

This clonotype came up a few times. The genes are TRBV2 and TRBJ1-3; D uncertain. Deletions cut 8 bases from V and 4 bases from J, with 15 bases between. Germline V gene data show CDR1 as SNHLY and CDR2 as FYNNEI. This CDR3 has 14 amino acids. CDR3 amino acids: CASAAGGGGNTIYF. CDR3 nucleotides: TGTGCCAGCGCGGCGGGAGGAGGGGGAAACACCATATATTTT.

This clonotype appeared many times. The rearrangement uses TRBV28 and TRBJ2-3; D remains ambiguous. From germline, CDR1 is MDHEN and CDR2 SYDVKM. The V and J ends lost 4 bases and 0 bases respectively, with 17 bases between them. The CDR3 loop spans 17 amino acids. CDR3: CASSSSRTAPSTDTQYF. CDR3 DNA sequence: TGTGCCAGCAGTTCCTCTAGGACGGCCCCTAGCACAGATACGCAGTATTTT.

This clonotype has just a few counts. The chain recombines TRBV7-9 with TRBJ1-1; D possibly corresponds to TRBD1 (5 bases). CDR1 SEHNR and CDR2 FQNEAQ come from the germline V gene (reference sequence). This CDR3 comprises 14 residues. V was trimmed by 5 bases and J by 2 bases, leaving 12 bases between them. The CDR3 DNA reads as TGTGCCAGCAGCGATTGGGACGTCAACACTGAAGCTTTCTTT. It encodes CASSDWDVNTEAFF.

This clonotype was counted a few times. J is TRBJ2-5 and V is TRBV7-9; 7 bases agree with TRBD1. In germline, CDR1 is SEHNR, CDR2 FQNEAQ (reference sequence). There are 14 residues in the CDR3. V shed 5 bases and J 2 bases; nucleotides not matched to a gene: 5. CDR3 residues: CASSPQGEQETQYF. The CDR3 coding sequence is TGTGCCAGCAGCCCGCAGGGGGAACAAGAGACCCAGTACTTC.

In its sample, this clonotype was seen many times. This chain joins TRBV7-2 and TRBJ2-5, with D perhaps TRBD2 (6 bases). Germline assignment: CDR1 SGHTA and CDR2 FQGNSA. V shed 5 bases and J shed 6 bases, with 13 bases lying between them. CDR3 length: 13 residues. CDR3 loop: CASSTSPQKTQYF. The CDR3 region has the DNA TGTGCCAGCAGCACTAGCCCGCAGAAGACCCAGTACTTC.

The table lists this clonotype with many counts. This chain uses TRBV28 with TRBJ1-3; D remains ambiguous. CDR1 is MDHEN and CDR2 is SYDVKM in the germline V gene. The CDR3 consists of 12 residues. V was clipped by 8 bases and J by 4 bases, with 9 bases between them. CDR3 nucleotides: TGTGCCAGCGCAGACCGAGGAAACACCATATATTTT. Protein product: CASADRGNTIYF. Supplemented by reference TRBV28 and TRBJ1-3, the full variable domain reads DVKVTQSSRYLVKRTGEKVFLECVQDMDHENMFWYRQDPGLGLRLIYFSYDVKMKEKGDIPEGYSVSREKKERFSLILESASTNQTSMYLCASADRGNTIYFGEGSWLTVV.

A few counts support this clonotype. This chain connects TRBV10-3 to TRBJ1-2; TRBD1 might be the D (5 bases). Trimming removed 7 bases from V and 2 bases from J, with 14 bases in between. The CDR3 covers 14 residues. In germline, CDR1 is ENHRY, CDR2 SYGVKD. CDR3 coding DNA: TGTGCCATCACCGTGGGGGGATCCAACTATGGCTACACCTTC. It translates to CAITVGGSNYGYTF.

At least ten counts were recorded for this clonotype. The chain has TRBV5-6 and TRBJ2-3; D perhaps matches TRBD1 (6 bases). The CDR3 contains 15 residues. The germline V gene encodes CDR1 SGHDT and CDR2 YYEEEE. V was cut by 5 bases and J by 1 base, with 14 bases left in between. CDR3 protein: CASSRDITRTDTQYF. CDR3 coding DNA: TGTGCCAGCAGTCGGGACATCACCCGCACAGATACGCAGTATTTT.